Listed below are T cell receptor beta chains from one sample, sequenced in a study of blood T cell repertoires in COVID-19. This table comes from immunoSEQ multiplex PCR, and its TCRdb copy is limited to in-frame clones, with some not included. This sample has roughly 410,000 clones, with about 90% found just once. The specimen sequenced was peripheral blood. The receptors originated from a man aged 40-49 years with acute or convalescent COVID-19. Each CDR3 is given with its conserved first and last residue. D genes are given only for firm matches. Clone size, where shown, is once, few, many, or a class for clones that have expanded.

clone_size	d_call	v_call	j_call	cdr3_nt	cdr3_aa
NA	TRBD1	TRBV18	TRBJ1-2	TGTGCCAGCTCACCTACGGGTACGGACAGGGTCTATGGCTACACCTTC	CASSPTGTDRVYGYTF
few	NA	TRBV2	TRBJ2-3	TGTGCCAGCAGTGAAGAAAGCTATACGCAGTATTTT	CASSEESYTQYF
few	TRBD1	TRBV14	TRBJ1-2	TGTGCCAGCAGCATAACGACAGGGGGCGGCTATGGCTACACCTTC	CASSITTGGGYGYTF
NA	TRBD1	TRBV28	TRBJ2-5	TGTGCCAGCGGGCAAGACAGGGATGGTCGAGAGACCCAGTACTTC	CASGQDRDGRETQYF
NA	NA	TRBV7-7	TRBJ2-1	TGTGCTAGCAGCCTACGCGGCGGGATTTACAATGAGCAGTTCTTC	CASSLRGGIYNEQFF
NA	TRBD1	TRBV12-5	TRBJ2-5	TGTGCTAGTGGTTTGATTCTGGGGACAGGACAAGAGACCCAGTACTTC	CASGLILGTGQETQYF
NA	TRBD1	TRBV7-6	TRBJ1-2	TGTGCCAGCAGCTTAGCCGGGACAGGGGCTACTGGCTACACCTTC	CASSLAGTGATGYTF
NA	NA	TRBV21-1	TRBJ1-1	TGTGCCAGCAGCAAGCTCGGACAGGGGGCGCGAAGGCGGACTGAAGCTTTCTTT	CASSKLGQGARRRTEAFF
NA	NA	TRBV9	TRBJ2-1	TGTGCCAGCAGCGTAGCCCCCTCTTGGGGGGGCCGTGGGAATGAGCAGTTCTTC	CASSVAPSWGGRGNEQFF
NA	NA	TRBV19	TRBJ2-7	TGTGCCAGTAGTGCGGGACTTTCCTACGAGCAGTACTTC	CASSAGLSYEQYF
once	NA	TRBV7-6	TRBJ2-7	TGTGCCAGCAGCTTAAACAGGCGAACCTACGAGCAGTACTTC	CASSLNRRTYEQYF
NA	NA	TRBV7-9	TRBJ1-1	TGTGCCAGCAGCTTATTGGCAGATACTGAAGCTTTCTTT	CASSLLADTEAFF
NA	NA	TRBV7-9	TRBJ2-5	TGTGCCAGCAGCTTCGGGGGTTGGGAGACCCAGTACTTC	CASSFGGWETQYF
NA	TRBD1	TRBV5-4	TRBJ1-2	TGTGCCAGCAGCTTAGGACAGGGGGCGGGAGGCTACACCTTC	CASSLGQGAGGYTF
NA	NA	TRBV2	TRBJ2-7	TGTGCCAGCAGGGGGGGGCCGCACGAGCAGTACTTC	CASRGGPHEQYF
NA	NA	TRBV10-3	TRBJ2-3	TGTGCCATCAGTCCAACGCTTTTCCGTCGGAACTACCGTTCCGATTCGGGAGATACGCAGTATTTT	CAISPTLFRRNYRSDSGDTQYF
NA	NA	TRBV7-9	TRBJ2-2	TGTGCCAGCAGCGGCACCCGGACAGTAAACACCGGGGAGCTGTTTTTT	CASSGTRTVNTGELFF
NA	TRBD1	TRBV27	TRBJ1-2	TGTGCCAGCAGTCCCAGGACAGGGTACGCTAACTATGGCTACACCTTC	CASSPRTGYANYGYTF
NA	NA	TRBV7-9	TRBJ1-1	TGTGCCAGCAGCTTAAGGGACTCCAAAGAAGCTTTCTTT	CASSLRDSKEAFF
NA	NA	TRBV6-2/TRBV6-3	TRBJ2-7	TGTGCCAGCAGTAGGAGCTCCTACGAGCAGTACTTC	CASSRSSYEQYF
large	NA	TRBV4-2	TRBJ2-2	TGTGCCAGCAGCCAAGATACAGCGAACACCGGGGAGCTGTTTTTT	CASSQDTANTGELFF
NA	TRBD1	TRBV10-3	TRBJ1-2	TGTGCCATCAGTGCTGAGACAGGGGTAAACTATGGCTACACCTTC	CAISAETGVNYGYTF
NA	NA	TRBV5-1	TRBJ2-7	TGCGCCAGCAGCTTGGCCGCCGGGAAAACCTACGAGCAGTACTTC	CASSLAAGKTYEQYF
once	TRBD2	TRBV28	TRBJ2-7	TGTGCCAGCAGTAGGGGCGGGAGGGGGTACGAGCAGTACTTC	CASSRGGRGYEQYF
once	NA	TRBV2	TRBJ2-5	TGTGCCACTTCCTTACAGGGACAACAAGAGACCCAGTACTTC	CATSLQGQQETQYF
NA	NA	TRBV5-4	TRBJ1-1	TGTGCCAGCGGTGGGCTGTCTACTGAAGCTTTCTTT	CASGGLSTEAFF
NA	TRBD1	TRBV20-1	TRBJ1-4	TGCAGTGCTGGTGACAGGGCAACTAATGAAAAACTGTTTTTT	CSAGDRATNEKLFF
NA	NA	TRBV19	TRBJ1-2	TGTGCCAGTGAGAGCGGGGTCGTCGGCTATGGCTACACCTTC	CASESGVVGYGYTF
once	TRBD1	TRBV2	TRBJ1-5	TGTGCCAGCAGTGCCCGACCGGGACAGGGAAACAATCAGCCCCAGCATTTT	CASSARPGQGNNQPQHF
once	TRBD2	TRBV29-1	TRBJ2-5	TGCAGCGTTGACCTAGTAAGCGGGGCGCCGGGGGAGACCCAGTACTTC	CSVDLVSGAPGETQYF
NA	NA	TRBV6-5	TRBJ1-5	TGTGCCAGCATCCCCTCGGTTGGTCAGCCCCAGCATTTT	CASIPSVGQPQHF
NA	TRBD1	TRBV7-3	TRBJ1-2	TGTGCCAGCAGCTTAAGGGACAGAGAATCGTCGAGTGGCTACACCTTC	CASSLRDRESSSGYTF
NA	TRBD1	TRBV7-2	TRBJ1-5	TGTGCCAGCAGCTTAGGGGGGACAGGGGGCATTCAGCCCCAGCATTTT	CASSLGGTGGIQPQHF
once	NA	TRBV4-3	TRBJ1-2	TGCGCCAGCAGCCAAGAACCAGGGGCCGCCTATGGCTACACCTTC	CASSQEPGAAYGYTF
once	NA	TRBV19	TRBJ1-1	TGTGCCAGTAGTATTGCGGGGCCGGATGAAGCTTTCTTT	CASSIAGPDEAFF
NA	TRBD1	TRBV9	TRBJ1-2	TGTGCCAGCAGCGTAGTGCCCGGGACGAGGGGGCGTGGCTACACCTTC	CASSVVPGTRGRGYTF
NA	TRBD1	TRBV7-8	TRBJ2-7	TGTGCCAGCAGCTCACTGGACAGGGGCGACGAGCAGTACTTC	CASSSLDRGDEQYF
NA	NA	TRBV28	TRBJ2-5	TGTGCCAGCAGTTTATGGAACAGTAAAAAAGAGACCCAGTACTTC	CASSLWNSKKETQYF
few	TRBD2	TRBV5-1	TRBJ2-5	TGCGCCAGCAGCTACTCGGGACTAGCGGGAGGGCCGGAGACCCAGTACTTC	CASSYSGLAGGPETQYF
NA	TRBD1	TRBV30	TRBJ2-2	TGTGCCTGGAGTACTGGGACAGGGAACACCGGGGAGCTGTTTTTT	CAWSTGTGNTGELFF
once	NA	TRBV11-2	TRBJ2-1	TGTGCCAGCAGCTTAGAGCTAGCGTCCAATGAGCAGTTCTTC	CASSLELASNEQFF
NA	TRBD2	TRBV7-2	TRBJ2-3	TGTGCCAGCAGCTTAGGCGGGAGGGATACAGATACGCAGTATTTT	CASSLGGRDTDTQYF
NA	TRBD1	TRBV28	TRBJ2-7	TGTGCCACTTCTTCGGACAGGGAGGTAGTCGAGCAGTACTTC	CATSSDREVVEQYF
NA	NA	TRBV27	TRBJ1-1	TGTGCCAGCAGTTTGCGGGGAAGGAACACTGAAGCTTTCTTT	CASSLRGRNTEAFF
NA	TRBD2	TRBV2	TRBJ2-5	TGTGCCAGCAGCCCTCGGCTAGCGGAAGATAGAAAAGAGACCCAGTACTTC	CASSPRLAEDRKETQYF
once	NA	TRBV10-3	TRBJ2-1	TGTGCCATCAGAAGGACAGCGAGCTCCTACAATGAGCAGTTCTTC	CAIRRTASSYNEQFF
NA	TRBD2	TRBV27	TRBJ2-7	TGTGCCAGGCTCGGGGGGGGTATCCACGAGCAGTACTTC	CARLGGGIHEQYF
NA	NA	TRBV5-1	TRBJ1-4	TGCGCCAGCAGCTTACAAACAGGGCCGGGTGAAAAACTGTTTTTT	CASSLQTGPGEKLFF
NA	TRBD2	TRBV6-5	TRBJ2-1	TGTGCCAGCAGTTACGCGCTAGCGGACAATGAGCAGTTCTTC	CASSYALADNEQFF
NA	NA	TRBV12-5	TRBJ2-6	TGTGCTAGTGGTTTGTACTACGATACCCCTCCTGGGGCCAACGTCCTGACTTTC	CASGLYYDTPPGANVLTF
NA	TRBD1	TRBV6-1	TRBJ1-2	TGTGCCAGCAGTGAAGTAGCCATGGACAGGGACAAGTATGGCTACACCTTC	CASSEVAMDRDKYGYTF
NA	NA	TRBV10-3	TRBJ1-2	TGTGCCATCAGTGAGCCAGCGGCGGGGGGCTACACCTTC	CAISEPAAGGYTF
few	NA	TRBV2	TRBJ1-5	TGTGCCAGCAGTGATTTTTTGACTTATAGCAATCAGCCCCAGCATTTT	CASSDFLTYSNQPQHF
few	NA	TRBV5-1	TRBJ1-2	TGCGCCAGCAGCTTGTCATCCGGGACAAACTATGGCTACACCTTC	CASSLSSGTNYGYTF
NA	NA	TRBV6-5	TRBJ1-2	TGTGCCAGCAGTTACGAACCAGGGCACTATGGCTACACCTTC	CASSYEPGHYGYTF
NA	TRBD1	TRBV19	TRBJ2-4	TGTGCCAGTAGTATGGGTACAGGGGGTAATCTCCTAGCCAAAAACATTCAGTACTTC	CASSMGTGGNLLAKNIQYF
NA	TRBD2	TRBV5-1	TRBJ2-5	TGCGCCAGCAGCCGGACCGGACTAGTCAGAGAGACCCAGTACTTC	CASSRTGLVRETQYF
NA	NA	TRBV27	TRBJ1-1	TGTGCCAGCAGTTTATCCCAGGGATTGAGCACTGAAGCTTTCTTT	CASSLSQGLSTEAFF
NA	NA	TRBV28	TRBJ2-7	TGTGCCAGCAAGATACAGGGGACTAGCTCCTACGAGCAGTACTTC	CASKIQGTSSYEQYF